These 30 T cell receptor beta chains were all obtained from the same sample, sequenced in a study of neurological immune-mediated disorders (dated by TCRdb to the late 2010s). Library preparation was by 5' RACE. For sequencing, an Illumina HiSeq 2500 was employed. TCRdb trimmed the raw reads at Q25, called clones with MiXCR and kept productive beta chains. A single entry per CDR3 protein holds the most common genes and DNA from its merged rows. The sample table contains 120,000 or so distinct CDR3 sequences; only one count was recorded for roughly 3.2% of them. The top ten constitute over 1% of the sample. The sequenced sample consisted of PBMCs. The receptors were gathered from a woman in her 30s with multiple sclerosis.

This clonotype was picked up many times. This chain links TRBV25-1 with TRBJ2-1, with D unresolved. The V end lost 6 bases, the J end lost 7 bases, and 19 bases lay between the germline ends. The CDR3 length is 15 residues. The V gene's germline CDR1 is MGHDK and CDR2 SYGVNS. CDR3 DNA sequence: TGTGCCAGCAGGGGTACGTCAGATTTTATAAATGAGCAGTTCTTC. Its translation is CASRGTSDFINEQFF.

At least ten counts were recorded for this clonotype. The chain links TRBV5-6 to TRBJ1-1; D might be TRBD1 (5 bases). V was clipped by 4 bases and J by 1 base, with 11 bases between them. CDR1 and CDR2 from the germline V gene are SGHDT and YYEEEE. The CDR3 has 14 amino acids. CDR3: CASSLGRTNTEAFF. CDR3 nucleotide sequence: TGTGCCAGCAGCCTGGGACGGACGAACACTGAAGCTTTCTTT.

This clonotype was detected ten times or more. The chain carries TRBV25-1 and TRBJ2-5; D remains unclear. CDR1 is MGHDK and CDR2 is SYGVNS in the germline V gene. The V end lost 3 bases, the J end lost 7 bases, and 15 bases lay between the germline ends. The CDR3 has 14 amino acids. Here the CDR3 DNA reads TGTGCCAGCAGTGACTCTACAGCGTCGGGGACCCAGTACTTC. Encoded protein: CASSDSTASGTQYF.

This clonotype was found many times. The rearrangement links TRBV12-3 or TRBV12-4 to TRBJ1-2, with 7 bases that match TRBD1. The junction had 5 bases not matched to a gene; V was cut back by 6 bases and J by 4 bases. CDR3 length: 13 residues. CDR3 bases: TGTGCCAGCAGCCACCAGGGGGGCTATGGCTACACCTTC. This gives the protein CASSHQGGYGYTF.

This clonotype was counted many times. The chain has TRBV6-2 or TRBV6-3 and TRBJ2-7, with TRBD2 as a possible D gene (5 bases). The CDR3 runs 14 residues. CDR1 and CDR2 (germline): MNHEY, SVGEGT. Trimming left V 4 bases short and J 3 bases short, with 13 bases between. CDR3 in amino acids: CASSLRGTDYEQYF. In DNA, the CDR3 is TGTGCCAGCAGTTTACGGGGAACAGACTACGAGCAGTACTTC.

This clonotype came up many times. This chain uses TRBV11-2 with TRBJ2-3; possible D gene TRBD1, 5 bases. The V end lost 6 bases, the J end lost 14 bases, and 15 bases lay between the germline ends. Looked up from germline, CDR1 is SGHAT and CDR2 is FQNNGV. The CDR3 is 11 amino acids. CDR3 in amino acids: CASRSLRGLYF. The DNA for the CDR3 is TGTGCCAGCAGATCGTTAAGGGGATTGTATTTT. Looking up the rest from reference TRBV11-2 and TRBJ2-3 gives the full variable domain: EAGVAQSPRYKIIEKRQSVAFWCNPISGHATLYWYQQILGQGPKLLIQFQNNGVVDDSQLPKDRFSAERLKGVDSTLKIQPAKLEDSAVYLCASRSLRGLYFGPGTRLTVL.

The sample holds many counts of this clonotype. The V call is TRBV12-3 or TRBV12-4, the J call TRBJ1-5; D uncertain. Trimming took 1 base from V and 9 from J, leaving 4 bases between them. The CDR3 is 11 residues long. The CDR3 DNA is TGTGCCAGCAGTTTAGGGGGGCCCCAGCATTTT. The encoded protein is CASSLGGPQHF.

This clonotype was recorded many times. This sequence joins TRBV5-1 and TRBJ1-1; 10 bases map to TRBD1. After removal of 1 base from V and 6 bases from J, the junction contained 9 bases not matched to a gene. In germline, CDR1 is SGHRS, CDR2 YFSETQ. This CDR3 has 16 amino acids. The CDR3 bases are TGCGCCAGCAGCTTGTTTGGACAGGGGGGGTTCTCTGAAGCTTTCTTT. Translation: CASSLFGQGGFSEAFF.

This clonotype was picked up many times. The chain links TRBV21-1 to TRBJ2-3; TRBD2 is taken as the D call from the table, unchecked against the DNA. TRBV21-1 is a documented pseudogene. The CDR3 length is 16 residues. The CDR3 DNA reads TGTGCCAGCAGCATTGGAACTAGCGGTCGCACAGATACGCAGTATTTT. This codes for CASSIGTSGRTDTQYF.

This clonotype has ten or more counts. In DNA, the CDR3 is TGTGCTAGTGGCAATGACTCGGACTGGAAAGAGGGGTCCTACAATGAGCAGTTCTTC. This encodes CASGNDSDWKEGSYNEQFF. The rearrangement joins TRBV12-5 to TRBJ2-1, with D tentatively TRBD1 or TRBD2 (5 bases each). Germline V gives CDR1 LGHNT, CDR2 FRNRAP. This CDR3 is 19 amino acids long. V was pared by 6 bases and J by 1 base, with 25 bases between.

This chain links TRBV7-6 with TRBJ2-3; perhaps TRBD2 as D (6 bases). The germline V and J ends were trimmed by 4 bases and 2 bases, with 16 bases remaining between them. Looked up from germline, CDR1 is SGHVS and CDR2 is FNYEAQ. This CDR3 is built from 16 residues. The CDR3 DNA sequence: TGTGCCAGCAGCTCCGGCTGGGGGGACCACACAGATACGCAGTATTTT. It is translated as CASSSGWGDHTDTQYF.

Many counts were recorded for this clonotype. V usage is TRBV20-1 and J usage is TRBJ1-1; weak D call: TRBD1 (5 bases). Germline V CDR1 and CDR2: DFQATT, SNEGSKA (reference sequence). This CDR3 is 15 amino acids long. Trimming took 2 bases from V and 8 from J, leaving 21 bases between them. The CDR3 loop is CSARPFWTPFAEAFF. CDR3 nucleotide sequence: TGCAGTGCTAGACCCTTTTGGACACCCTTCGCGGAAGCTTTCTTT.

This clonotype was recorded many times. An end of the junction differs from the germline gene, which may be a read error. The chain couples TRBV7-8 to TRBJ1-2, with TRBD1 matching over 9 bases. Germline V gene lookup returns CDR1 SGHVS and CDR2 FQNEAQ. This CDR3 comprises 13 residues. This CDR3 is CASSLPGQGPHDF. CDR3 sequence (DNA): TGTGCCAGCAGCTTGCCGGGACAGGGCCCACACGACTTC.

Many counts were recorded for this clonotype. The chain joins TRBV6-5 to TRBJ1-1; D gene uncertain. CDR3 size: 14 residues. The germline V gene has CDR1 MNHEY and CDR2 SVGAGI. V was pared by 5 bases and J by 0 bases, with 10 bases between. CDR3: CASSSNGLNTEAFF. CDR3 DNA sequence: TGTGCCAGCAGTAGTAATGGATTGAACACTGAAGCTTTCTTT.

This clonotype was seen ten or more times. The chain employs TRBV20-1 and TRBJ2-7, with a tentative D call TRBD2 (5 bases). V was cut by 6 bases and J by 0 bases, with 18 bases left in between. Germline V gene sequence: CDR1 DFQATT, CDR2 SNEGSKA (reference sequence). The CDR3 length is 15 residues. CDR3 nucleotide sequence: TGCAGTGCGGGGTTGGCCCAGCGGACCTCCTACGAGCAGTACTTC. Translating it yields CSAGLAQRTSYEQYF.

This clonotype has more than one count but fewer than ten. V is TRBV11-2 and J is TRBJ2-2; no clear D gene. Germline loops: CDR1 SGHAT, CDR2 FQNNGV. There are 13 residues in the CDR3. The V gene lost 5 bases and the J gene lost 4 bases, with 8 bases spanning the gap. The DNA for the CDR3 is TGTGCCAGCAGCGGCATGGGCACCGGGGAGCTGTTTTTT. It codes for CASSGMGTGELFF.

This clonotype was observed at least ten times. The CDR3: CSARGSSNTEAFF. CDR3 nucleotides: TGCAGTGCTAGAGGGTCCTCAAACACTGAAGCTTTCTTT. The chain combines TRBV20-1 with TRBJ1-1; D gene unclear. Germline CDR1 DFQATT, CDR2 SNEGSKA (reference sequence). V was pared by 1 base and J by 2 bases, with 8 bases between. The length of the CDR3 is 13 residues.

The table lists this clonotype with a few counts. The chain recombines TRBV5-1 with TRBJ2-1, with TRBD1 matching over 7 bases. This CDR3 region has 14 residues. V lost 4 bases, J lost 7 bases, and 8 bases stayed unmatched. CDR1 and CDR2 (germline): SGHRS, YFSETQ. This chain's CDR3 is CASSHFDRENEQFF. The CDR3 DNA sequence: TGCGCCAGCAGCCACTTCGACAGGGAGAATGAGCAGTTCTTC.

This clonotype was seen repeatedly, ten times or more. This rearrangement joins TRBV29-1 to TRBJ1-2; D possibly corresponds to TRBD1 (6 bases). This CDR3 contains 13 residues. Trimming left V 3 bases short and J 6 bases short, with 14 bases between. The germline V gene has CDR1 SQVTM and CDR2 ANQGSEA. The CDR3 coding sequence is TGCAGCGTTGACAAGGGGGACCTGGATGGCTACACCTTC. Protein product: CSVDKGDLDGYTF.

The sample holds many counts of this clonotype. The chain combines TRBV9 with TRBJ2-1; no firm D call. Trimming shortened V by 4 bases and J by 1 base, and 12 bases separated the two germline ends. The germline V gene encodes CDR1 SGDLS and CDR2 YYNGEE. The CDR3 runs to 15 residues. CDR3 in DNA: TGTGCCAGCAGCACCCGGTCGGAATCCTACAATGAGCAGTTCTTC. Amino acid sequence: CASSTRSESYNEQFF.

This clonotype has a count of ten or more. The V call is TRBV7-2, the J call TRBJ2-1; TRBD1 matches 8 bases. V was clipped by 1 base and J by 5 bases; unmatched bases: 4. Germline lookup yields CDR1 SGHTA and CDR2 FQGNSA. The CDR3 covers 15 residues. As DNA, the CDR3 is TGTGCCAGCAGCTTAGGGCAGGGGGCTAACAATGAGCAGTTCTTC. Encoded protein: CASSLGQGANNEQFF.

This clonotype showed up many times. This chain connects TRBV7-2 to TRBJ2-7, with a weak D call TRBD2 (6 bases). V dropped 5 bases and J dropped 2 bases, with 13 bases sitting between them. Germline V CDR1 and CDR2: SGHTA, FQGNSA. This CDR3 contains 14 residues. The CDR3 DNA reads TGTGCCAGCAGCCCCAGTCTAGCGCCCTACGAGCAGTACTTC. Residues: CASSPSLAPYEQYF.

This clonotype was seen many times. The V gene is TRBV9, the J gene TRBJ1-1, with D possibly being TRBD1 (5 bases). The CDR3 is made up of 15 amino acids. Germline CDR1 is SGDLS and CDR2 is YYNGEE. V was clipped by 7 bases and J by 0 bases, with 16 bases between them. The CDR3 DNA reads TGTGCCAGCTCCAGGGAGGGTGCGATGAACACTGAAGCTTTCTTT. This encodes CASSREGAMNTEAFF.

CDR3 in amino acids: CASSVRDRGGEQFF. The DNA of the CDR3 is TGTGCCAGCAGCGTACGAGACAGGGGGGGGGAGCAGTTCTTC. This chain links TRBV9 with TRBJ2-1, with 9 bases identical to TRBD1. J was trimmed by 10 bases and V by 1 base; bases with no gene match: 6. The CDR3 length is 14 residues. The V gene's germline CDR1 is SGDLS and CDR2 YYNGEE. Filled out from reference TRBV9 and TRBJ2-1, the complete variable domain reads DSGVTQTPKHLITATGQRVTLRCSPRSGDLSVYWYQQSLDQGLQFLIQYYNGEERAKGNILERFSAQQFPDLHSELNLSSLELGDSALYFCASSVRDRGGEQFFGPGTRLTVL.

This clonotype was detected ten times or more. J is TRBJ2-7 and V is TRBV20-1; no clear D gene. Deletions cut 1 base from V and 0 bases from J, with 7 bases between. Germline CDR1 DFQATT, CDR2 SNEGSKA (reference sequence). This CDR3 comprises 13 residues. CDR3 DNA sequence: TGCAGTGCTAGAGTTCAGTCCTCCTACGAGCAGTACTTC. The encoded protein is CSARVQSSYEQYF.

This clonotype was seen many times. This chain's CDR3 is CASSYAAGVNTEAFF. Here the CDR3 DNA reads TGTGCCAGCAGTTACGCAGCGGGGGTGAACACTGAAGCTTTCTTT. This chain joins TRBV6-5 and TRBJ1-1; D is perhaps TRBD1 (5 bases). V was shortened by 2 bases and J by 0 bases, with 10 bases between the two germline ends. Germline lookup yields CDR1 MNHEY and CDR2 SVGAGI. The CDR3 consists of 15 residues.

This clonotype was seen at least ten times. The chain couples TRBV9 to TRBJ2-5; D perhaps matches TRBD2 (6 bases). This CDR3 has 14 residues. The V end was cut by 3 bases, the J end by 1 base, with 10 bases between. Germline V gene data show CDR1 as SGDLS and CDR2 as YYNGEE. Here the CDR3 reads CASSAGTAQETQYF. In nucleotides, the CDR3 is TGTGCCAGCAGCGCGGGGACTGCCCAAGAGACCCAGTACTTC.

This clonotype was picked up many times. The chain recombines TRBV6-5 with TRBJ1-2; unclear D gene. CDR3 length: 16 amino acids. The ends were cut back, 0 bases at V and 4 bases at J, with 15 bases in the middle. Germline V gene sequence: CDR1 MNHEY, CDR2 SVGAGI. CDR3 in amino acids: CASSYSAVRGSYGYTF. The CDR3 nucleotides are TGTGCCAGCAGTTACTCGGCCGTAAGAGGTTCCTATGGCTACACCTTC.

Many counts were recorded for this clonotype. This rearrangement joins TRBV9 to TRBJ2-7; D gene uncertain. With 0 bases removed from V and 2 bases from J, the gap between germline ends came to 12 bases. The CDR3 length is 15 residues. Looked up from germline, CDR1 is SGDLS and CDR2 is YYNGEE. CDR3 protein: CASSVGSGRTYEQYF. In DNA form, the CDR3 reads TGTGCCAGCAGCGTAGGGTCAGGACGAACCTACGAGCAGTACTTC.

This clonotype was counted ten times or more. The gene calls are TRBV7-2 and TRBJ2-7; D is uncertain. Germline V gene lookup returns CDR1 SGHTA and CDR2 FQGNSA. The CDR3 runs 13 residues. The V gene lost 4 bases and the J gene lost 6 bases, with 13 bases spanning the gap. The CDR3 sequence: CASSSMVLVEQYF. In DNA form, the CDR3 reads TGTGCCAGCAGCTCCATGGTGCTTGTCGAGCAGTACTTC.